These T cell receptor beta chains were read from a single sample in a study of T cells after yellow fever vaccination. TCRdb recomputed calls from the 5' RACE reads with MiXCR, one row per CDR3 protein. This sample carries approximately 550,000 distinct CDR3 sequences, approximately 21% of them seen once, and the ten largest clones take 13% to 15%. Sequencing was performed on PBMCs, taken 15 days after the yellow fever booster vaccination. Receptor source: a man aged 30 to 39 who received the YFV17D yellow fever vaccine. Both conserved end residues are part of each CDR3. D genes are given only for firm matches. Only some rows state a clone size, as once, few, many or a class for expanded clones.

V gene	D gene	J gene	clone size	CDR3 DNA	CDR3 protein
TRBV20-1	TRBD2	TRBJ2-5	few	TGCAGTGCTAAGGGACTAAATTATCGAGAAGAGACCCAGTACTTC	CSAKGLNYREETQYF
TRBV12-3/TRBV12-4	NA	TRBJ1-2	NA	TGTGCCAGCAGTCCCCCTACTTGGCTAAGCTATGGCTACACCTTC	CASSPPTWLSYGYTF
TRBV5-1	NA	TRBJ1-1	NA	TGCGCCAGCAGCTTGGCCACGTGGAGCAGGATGACTGAAGCTTTCTTT	CASSLATWSRMTEAFF
TRBV7-8	TRBD2	TRBJ2-1	NA	TGTGCCAGCAGCTTTGAGGGACTATTAGTAGCGGGAATGGAGTACAATGAGCAGTTCTTC	CASSFEGLLVAGMEYNEQFF
TRBV20-1	NA	TRBJ2-7	few	TGCAGTGCTAGAGATATTGGCGGGACCCTAGAGCAGTACTTC	CSARDIGGTLEQYF
TRBV5-1	TRBD1	TRBJ2-7	few	TGCGCCAGCAGCTTCAGACAGGGGGACTACGAGCAGTACTTC	CASSFRQGDYEQYF
TRBV12-3/TRBV12-4	TRBD2	TRBJ2-1	few	TGTGCCAGCAGTCCAACCGGGACTAGCGGGAGAGGGCAGTTCTTC	CASSPTGTSGRGQFF
TRBV9	TRBD2	TRBJ2-2	NA	TGTGCCAGCAGCGTAGGGGGTGGGAGGGACACCGGGGAGCTGTTTTTT	CASSVGGGRDTGELFF
TRBV20-1	TRBD2	TRBJ2-2	few	TGCAGTGCTTCTAACCCGGGACTAGCGATAGGGGAGCTGTTTTTT	CSASNPGLAIGELFF
TRBV5-1	NA	TRBJ2-3	NA	TGCGCCAGCAGCCCCCTCCAGATCACAGATACGCAGTATTTT	CASSPLQITDTQYF
TRBV7-2	TRBD1	TRBJ1-5	NA	TGTGCCAGCAGCCAGGACAGGGGATATCAGCCCCAGCATTTT	CASSQDRGYQPQHF
TRBV7-2	NA	TRBJ1-2	NA	TGTGCCAGCAGCTTAGATGGGGCCGTCTATGGCTACACCTTC	CASSLDGAVYGYTF
TRBV20-1	TRBD1	TRBJ2-7	NA	TGCAGTGCTAGCCCCGACAGGGTACAGCAGTACTTC	CSASPDRVQQYF
TRBV10-3	TRBD2	TRBJ2-1	few	TGTGCCATCAGTCGCGGGACTAGCGGAAAGGGCAATGAGCAGTTCTTC	CAISRGTSGKGNEQFF
TRBV14	NA	TRBJ2-5	NA	TGTGCCAGCAGCCAACTAGGATCCACGGGGATAGAGACCCAGTACTTC	CASSQLGSTGIETQYF
TRBV2	NA	TRBJ2-1	NA	TGTGCCAGCAGTGAAGCGAGCGGCTCCTACAATGAGCAGTTCTTC	CASSEASGSYNEQFF
TRBV6-1	NA	TRBJ2-5	NA	TGTGCCAGTACCGCACTGGTGGGGGAGACCCAGTACTTC	CASTALVGETQYF
TRBV14	NA	TRBJ2-7	NA	TGTGCCAGCAGCTACGGACAGAACGCCGCCTACGAGCAGTACTTC	CASSYGQNAAYEQYF